What follows are 22 T cell receptor beta chains derived from one specimen sequenced in a study of Graves' ophthalmopathy and Graves' hyperthyroidism. Amplified TCR beta CDR3 regions were obtained using RNA transcripts as template. An initial RT-PCR round employing HTBI primers preceded a second-round multiplex PCR. MiXCR was run by TCRdb on the multiplex PCR reads, yielding one entry per CDR3 protein. The sample has about 700,000 distinct CDR3 sequences, around 40% seen once. Sequencing input: peripheral blood. The receptors stem from an adult man with Graves' ophthalmopathy.

This clonotype was detected many times. The V gene is TRBV7-9, the J gene TRBJ2-7; possible D gene TRBD1, 5 bases. CDR1 and CDR2 (germline): SEHNR, FQNEAQ (reference sequence). The CDR3 totals 12 residues. V was shortened by 2 bases and J by 7 bases, with 9 bases between the two germline ends. The CDR3 nucleotides read TGTGCCAGCAGCTTACAGGGCTGGGAGCAGTACTTC. Amino acid sequence: CASSLQGWEQYF.

The chain links TRBV7-9 to TRBJ1-3; perhaps TRBD1 as D (5 bases). Germline lookup yields CDR1 SEHNR and CDR2 FQNEAQ (reference sequence). V was shortened by 5 bases and J by 3 bases, with 14 bases between the two germline ends. The CDR3 is 15 residues long. The CDR3 nucleotides are TGTGCCAGCAGCCTGCATGGGGCGAGTGGAAACACCATATATTTT. It specifies CASSLHGASGNTIYF.

This clonotype was seen only a few times. J is TRBJ2-7 and V is TRBV20-1; D unclear. CDR1 and CDR2 from the germline V gene are DFQATT and SNEGSKA (reference sequence). V was pared by 3 bases and J by 6 bases, with 9 bases between. The CDR3 is 11 amino acids. The CDR3 bases are TGCAGTGCTAGCGGAGTTCTCGAGCAGTACTTC. Translation gives CSASGVLEQYF.

This clonotype was detected ten times or more. This chain joins TRBV2 and TRBJ1-1; D perhaps matches TRBD1 (5 bases). Per the germline V gene, CDR1 is SNHLY and CDR2 is FYNNEI. This CDR3 is 12 amino acids long. Deletions cut 5 bases from V and 9 bases from J, with 13 bases between. The CDR3 here is CASSKTGPQAFF. CDR3 in DNA: TGTGCCAGCAGTAAAACAGGTCCGCAAGCTTTCTTT.

The sample holds many counts of this clonotype. J is TRBJ2-7 and V is TRBV7-2, with 8 bases matching TRBD1. V dropped 4 bases and J dropped 6; count of bases not matched to a gene: 8. This CDR3 region has 14 residues. Germline assignment: CDR1 SGHTA and CDR2 FQGNSA. The CDR3 sequence: CASSSRTGSGEQYF. CDR3 in DNA: TGTGCCAGCAGCTCCCGGACAGGGTCGGGCGAGCAGTACTTC. The full variable domain, in which reference TRBV7-2 and TRBJ2-7 provide the parts outside the CDR3, is GAGVSQSPSNKVTEKGKDVELRCDPISGHTALYWYRQSLGQGLEFLIYFQGNSAPDKSGLPSDRFSAERTGGSVSTLTIQRTQQEDSAVYLCASSSRTGSGEQYFGPGTRLTVT.

This chain uses TRBV10-2 with TRBJ2-7; unclear D gene. Germline V gene data show CDR1 as WSHSY and CDR2 as SAAADI. The CDR3 has 14 amino acids. Trimming took off 6 bases at V and 3 bases at J, with 15 bases between the two ends. DNA for the CDR3: TGCGCCAGCAGCCCCACGAGCCAAGTCTACGAGCAGTACTTC. This sequence encodes CASSPTSQVYEQYF.

The V and J genes are TRBV11-2 and TRBJ2-7; D unresolved. The germline gives CDR1 SGHAT, CDR2 FQNNGV. This CDR3 has 17 amino acids. V dropped 2 bases and J dropped 0 bases, with 17 bases sitting between them. CDR3 sequence (DNA): TGTGCCAGCAGCTTAAGTGTTCTCGGCAGAAGCTCCTACGAGCAGTACTTC. Its protein product is CASSLSVLGRSSYEQYF.

Notes on this clonotype: The germline gene is not matched at one end of the junction; a read error may be the cause. The rearrangement links TRBV24-1 to TRBJ1-5, with TRBD1 identical over 8 bases. Germline V lookup: CDR1 KGHDR, CDR2 SFDVKD. This CDR3 is built from 15 residues. The CDR3 nucleotides are TGCAGTGCCGCCCGGGTCCAGGGGGCGGAGCAGCCCCAGCATTTT. It is translated as CSAARVQGAEQPQHF.

This chain links TRBV10-3 with TRBJ2-5; D call uncertain. V was pared by 10 bases and J by 1 base, with 13 bases between. The CDR3 runs 13 residues. Germline CDR1 is ENHRY and CDR2 is SYGVKD. Here the CDR3 DNA reads TGTGCCAGCACTGCCCAGACCCAAGAGACCCAGTACTTC. Amino acids: CASTAQTQETQYF.

Concerning this clonotype: The missing conserved phenylalanine or tryptophan at the end of this CDR3 makes a read error likely. The CDR3 region has the DNA TGCGCCAGCAGCTGGACAGGCTACGAGCAGTACCTC. Its translation: CASSWTGYEQYL. The chain is built from TRBV7-9 and TRBJ2-7; 7 nucleotides match TRBD1. Germline-derived CDR1 and CDR2 are SEHNR and FQNEAQ (reference sequence). This CDR3 is 12 amino acids long.

This clonotype has only a few counts. This rearrangement joins TRBV6-5 to TRBJ2-7; no clear D gene. The CDR3 contains 12 residues. Germline V gene sequence: CDR1 MNHEY, CDR2 SVGAGI. Trimming cost V 10 bases and J 2 bases, with 12 bases left between them. The CDR3 protein is CATRTVAYEQYF. The DNA for the CDR3 is TGTGCCACGAGGACGGTGGCCTACGAGCAGTACTTC.

This clonotype has more than one count but fewer than ten. The chain couples TRBV24-1 to TRBJ2-7, with D perhaps matching TRBD1 or TRBD2 (7 bases each). Trimming stripped 4 bases from V and 0 bases from J, with 15 bases between. This CDR3 is 16 amino acids long. Germline V gives CDR1 KGHDR, CDR2 SFDVKD. In DNA form, the CDR3 reads TGTGCCACCAGTGACCCCAGGGGGGGCAGCTCCTACGAGCAGTACTTC. Translation gives CATSDPRGGSSYEQYF.

Concerning this clonotype: An end of the junction does not agree with germline; a read error may underlie this. The chain employs TRBV6-5 and TRBJ2-5; no reliable D call. The CDR3 extends over 11 amino acids. From germline, CDR1 is MNHEY and CDR2 SVGAGI. DNA of the CDR3: TGTGCCACCCGGGCGCAAGGGACCCAGTACTTC. Its protein product is CATRAQGTQYF.

This clonotype came up many times. The gene calls are TRBV7-2 and TRBJ2-5, with D tentatively TRBD1 (5 bases). The CDR3 contains 14 residues. Trimming cost V 3 bases and J 3 bases, with 11 bases left between them. CDR1 is SGHTA and CDR2 is FQGNSA in the germline V gene. In DNA, the CDR3 is TGTGCCAGCAGCTTTGACAGAGGTGAAGAGACCCAGTACTTC. Protein sequence: CASSFDRGEETQYF.

This clonotype was counted between two and nine times. The chain carries TRBV7-3 and TRBJ2-7, with 7 positions matching TRBD2. The CDR3 has 13 amino acids. With 6 bases clipped from V and 3 bases from J, the junction kept 5 bases outside the gene matches. CDR1 SGHTA and CDR2 FQGTGA come from the germline V gene. The CDR3 DNA reads as TGTGCCAGCAGTCCCGGACTAGGCTACGAGCAGTACTTC. As protein: CASSPGLGYEQYF.

This clonotype has more than one count but fewer than ten. Germline is not matched at one junction end, which may reflect a read error. The gene calls are TRBV24-1 and TRBJ1-5; 7 positions agree with TRBD1. This CDR3 spans 17 amino acids. Germline V gene data show CDR1 as KGHDR and CDR2 as SFDVKD. The CDR3 is CASSPLGQQYSNQPQHF. CDR3 nucleotide sequence: TGTGCCAGCAGTCCTCTGGGACAGCAATATAGCAATCAGCCCCAGCATTTT.

This clonotype was seen a handful of times. The chain links TRBV5-1 to TRBJ1-1; 8 bases are shared with TRBD1. The V segment lost 5 bases and the J segment 3 bases; nucleotides outside the gene matches: 6. There are 14 residues in the CDR3. Germline CDR1 SGHRS, CDR2 YFSETQ. The CDR3 region has the DNA TGCGCCAGCAGTCGACAGGGGAGCGACACTGAAGCTTTCTTT. This encodes CASSRQGSDTEAFF.

The J gene is TRBJ1-1, the V gene TRBV29-1, with TRBD1 matching 7 bases. Per the germline V gene, CDR1 is SQVTM and CDR2 is ANQGSEA. Losses at the gene ends were 8 bases for V and 5 bases for J; bases not matched to a gene: 5. The CDR3 has 11 residues. The CDR3 spells CSLPRGTEAFF. Here the CDR3 DNA reads TGCAGCTTGCCCAGGGGGACTGAAGCTTTCTTT. The complete variable domain, with remaining parts taken from reference TRBV29-1 and TRBJ1-1, reads SAVISQKPSRDICQRGTSLTIQCQVDSQVTMMFWYRQQPGQSLTLIATANQGSEATYESGFVIDKFPISRPNLTFSTLTVSNMSPEDSSIYLCSLPRGTEAFFGQGTRLTVV.

This rearrangement joins TRBV5-4 to TRBJ2-5; 7 bases are shared with TRBD1. Germline V lookup: CDR1 SGHNT, CDR2 YYREEE (reference sequence). With V trimmed by 9 bases and J by 2 bases, 10 bases remained unmatched. The CDR3 totals 14 residues. The CDR3 sequence: CATTPTGPQETQYF. CDR3 coding DNA: TGTGCCACCACTCCGACAGGGCCTCAAGAGACCCAGTACTTC.

The rearrangement joins TRBV10-3 to TRBJ2-6; D might be TRBD1 (8 bases). V lost 10 bases and J lost 0, with 22 bases in between. The CDR3 totals 18 residues. CDR1 ENHRY and CDR2 SYGVKD come from the germline V gene. The CDR3 DNA sequence: TGTGCCAGCCGGGACAGGCGGGGGTTAACCTCTGGGGCCAACGTCCTGACTTTC. It codes for CASRDRRGLTSGANVLTF.

This clonotype was detected a few times. The chain links TRBV7-9 to TRBJ2-7; D not certain. This CDR3 contains 15 residues. CDR1 is SEHNR, CDR2 FQNEAQ, per germline (reference sequence). Trimming removed 1 base at V and 0 bases at J, with 10 bases between. The CDR3 reads CASSLGYSGSYEQYF. The DNA for the CDR3 is TGTGCCAGCAGCTTAGGTTATTCTGGCTCCTACGAGCAGTACTTC.

The chain recombines TRBV20-1 with TRBJ1-5; D is unresolved. CDR1 is DFQATT, CDR2 SNEGSKA, per germline (reference sequence). The CDR3 covers 14 residues. Trimming left V 3 bases short and J 7 bases short, with 16 bases between. CDR3 residues: CSASRVDSSQPQHF. The DNA for the CDR3 is TGCAGTGCTAGTCGGGTCGATTCTTCCCAGCCCCAGCATTTT.